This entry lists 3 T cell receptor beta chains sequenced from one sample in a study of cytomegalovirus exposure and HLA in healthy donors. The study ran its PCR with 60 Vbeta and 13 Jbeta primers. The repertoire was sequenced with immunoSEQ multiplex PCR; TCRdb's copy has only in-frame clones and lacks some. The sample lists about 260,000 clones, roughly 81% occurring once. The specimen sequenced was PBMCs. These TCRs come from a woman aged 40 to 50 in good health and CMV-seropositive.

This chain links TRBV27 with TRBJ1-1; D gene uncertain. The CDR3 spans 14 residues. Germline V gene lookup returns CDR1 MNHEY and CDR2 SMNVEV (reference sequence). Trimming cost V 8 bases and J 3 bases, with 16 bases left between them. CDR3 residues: CASLLGSLHTEAFF. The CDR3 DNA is TGTGCCAGCCTACTGGGCAGTTTACACACTGAAGCTTTCTTT.

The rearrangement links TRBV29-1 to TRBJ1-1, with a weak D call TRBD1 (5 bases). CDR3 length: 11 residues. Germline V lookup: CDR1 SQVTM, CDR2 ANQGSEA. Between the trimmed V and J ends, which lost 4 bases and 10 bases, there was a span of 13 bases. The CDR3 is CSVGGGEGAFF. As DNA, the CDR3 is TGCAGCGTTGGGGGGGGTGAGGGAGCTTTCTTT.

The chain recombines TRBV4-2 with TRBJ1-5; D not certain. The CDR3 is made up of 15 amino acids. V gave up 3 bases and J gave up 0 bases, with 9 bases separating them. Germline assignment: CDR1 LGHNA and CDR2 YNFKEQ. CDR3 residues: CASSQEVYSNQPQHF. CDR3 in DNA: TGTGCCAGCAGCCAGGAGGTCTATAGCAATCAGCCCCAGCATTTT.